These T cell receptor beta chains were read from a single sample in a study of blood T cell repertoires in COVID-19. Produced via immunoSEQ multiplex PCR; TCRdb's table is partial and in-frame only. The sample consists of approximately 300,000 clones, more than 80% of them appearing once. Sequencing was carried out using peripheral blood. The origin of the receptors is a woman in her 30s with COVID-19, enrolled during active disease. Each CDR3 is given without its conserved first and last residue.

length: 14
J: TRBJ1-1
V: TRBV30
CDR3: AWSVLGTRLNTEAF

length: 12
J: TRBJ2-1
V: TRBV6-6
CDR3: ASSYSSGYNEQF

length: 11
J: TRBJ2-4
V: TRBV7-2
CDR3: ASSLEQQNIQY

length: 12
J: TRBJ2-1
V: TRBV6-5
CDR3: ASRRATGYNEQF

length: 14
J: TRBJ1-1
V: TRBV7-3
CDR3: ASSLIPTEINTEAF

length: 12
J: TRBJ1-1
V: TRBV5-8
CDR3: ASSSTGMNTEAF

length: 11
J: TRBJ2-5
V: TRBV9
CDR3: ASSVSLQETQY

length: 13
J: TRBJ1-1
V: TRBV27
CDR3: ASSPQTGARTEAF

length: 11
J: TRBJ2-5
V: TRBV3-1/TRBV3-2
CDR3: ASSQGRGETQY

length: 14
J: TRBJ1-5
V: TRBV28
CDR3: ASSSDRRKGNQPQH

length: 11
J: TRBJ2-7
V: TRBV19
CDR3: ASTGAGGYEQY

length: 11
J: TRBJ2-7
V: TRBV27
CDR3: ASRLAGSYEQY

length: 12
J: TRBJ2-7
V: TRBV2
CDR3: ASSETGRGFEQY

length: 10
J: TRBJ1-5
V: TRBV28
CDR3: ASSGAYQPQH

length: 16
J: TRBJ2-5
V: TRBV2
CDR3: ASSAGTSGRSLQETQY

length: 11
J: TRBJ1-1
V: TRBV3-1/TRBV3-2
CDR3: ASSQGGQGGAF

length: 14
J: TRBJ2-2
V: TRBV10-3
CDR3: AISAGGAWNTGELF

length: 14
J: TRBJ1-3
V: TRBV6-5
CDR3: ASSYDGGSVGNTIY

length: 10
J: TRBJ1-1
V: TRBV6-5
CDR3: ASSFAQVEAF

length: 14
J: TRBJ2-1
V: TRBV27
CDR3: ASSPRPGKFYNEQF

length: 12
J: TRBJ2-7
V: TRBV20-1
CDR3: SASPGQEPYEQY

length: 9
J: TRBJ1-1
V: TRBV19
CDR3: ASGQFTEAF

length: 12
J: TRBJ2-7
V: TRBV18
CDR3: ATVRTGGLYEQY

length: 13
J: TRBJ2-7
V: TRBV2
CDR3: ASSREGTGSYEQY

length: 14
J: TRBJ2-1
V: TRBV9
CDR3: ASSVAGTSAYNEQF

length: 14
J: TRBJ2-3
V: TRBV6-2/TRBV6-3
CDR3: ASSYRPGLRTDTQY

length: 11
J: TRBJ1-1
V: TRBV12-3/TRBV12-4
CDR3: ASRDRENTEAF

length: 11
J: TRBJ1-5
V: TRBV5-8
CDR3: ASSLRGRLALH

length: 11
J: TRBJ1-4
V: TRBV10-3
CDR3: AISEWESEKLF

length: 12
J: TRBJ2-7
V: TRBV7-9
CDR3: ASSLAGGSYEQY

length: 15
J: TRBJ2-7
V: TRBV7-2
CDR3: ASSLPGLAGLSYEQY

length: 14
J: TRBJ2-7
V: TRBV9
CDR3: ASSVAGTGSSYEQY

length: 12
J: TRBJ2-3
V: TRBV19
CDR3: ASRPSSGRDTQY

length: 10
J: TRBJ2-7
V: TRBV6-5
CDR3: ASSTGGDEQY

length: 13
J: TRBJ2-4
V: TRBV3-1/TRBV3-2
CDR3: ASSPSLQAKNIQY

length: 12
J: TRBJ1-5
V: TRBV19
CDR3: ASSIAGAGQPQH

length: 11
J: TRBJ1-2
V: TRBV27
CDR3: ASRPPDSRGYT

length: 10
J: TRBJ2-3
V: TRBV5-8
CDR3: ASSPGLDTQY

length: 11
J: TRBJ2-1
V: TRBV29-1
CDR3: SVARASYNEQF

length: 13
J: TRBJ2-2
V: TRBV28
CDR3: TSSSHGIPAGELF

length: 13
J: TRBJ1-1
V: TRBV4-1
CDR3: ASSQDRAGGGEAF

length: 12
J: TRBJ1-1
V: TRBV4-2
CDR3: ASSQNRGVGEAF

length: 16
J: TRBJ2-5
V: TRBV30
CDR3: AWSVRGWAGARQETQY

length: 14
J: TRBJ2-1
V: TRBV5-1
CDR3: ASTRVDRVSYNEQF

length: 11
J: TRBJ2-2
V: TRBV5-5
CDR3: ASSLSGAEELF

length: 13
J: TRBJ1-5
V: TRBV19
CDR3: ASSPDRGQYQPQH

length: 13
J: TRBJ1-6
V: TRBV6-6
CDR3: ASSLGGQGGSPLH

length: 13
J: TRBJ2-3
V: TRBV6-2/TRBV6-3
CDR3: ASSYSGRETDTQY

length: 13
J: TRBJ1-4
V: TRBV28
CDR3: ASSGTGFANEKLF

length: 15
J: TRBJ2-7
V: TRBV7-2
CDR3: ASSFSGAGETGYEQY

length: 14
J: TRBJ1-6
V: TRBV6-5
CDR3: ASSYSPAGNNSPLH